A single sample gave rise to the 17 T cell receptor beta chains below, sequenced in a study of cytomegalovirus exposure and HLA in healthy donors. The repertoire was sequenced with immunoSEQ multiplex PCR; TCRdb's copy has only in-frame clones and lacks some. The table shows 350,000 or so clones, with about nine tenths occurring only once. Sequencing was done on a sample of PBMCs. The receptor source for this set is a young woman in good health and CMV-seronegative.

This chain connects TRBV27 to TRBJ2-3, with 11 bases fitting TRBD2. The ends lost 3 bases at V and 5 bases at J; junction bases unmatched: 4. Germline assignment: CDR1 MNHEY and CDR2 SMNVEV (reference sequence). The CDR3 extends over 15 amino acids. CDR3 residues: CASSFGTSGLDTQYF. The CDR3 DNA is TGTGCCAGCAGTTTCGGGACTAGCGGCCTAGATACGCAGTATTTT.

V usage is TRBV19 and J usage is TRBJ2-7; maybe TRBD2 (6 bases). With 6 bases removed from V and 3 bases from J, the gap between germline ends came to 21 bases. Looked up from germline, CDR1 is LNHDA and CDR2 is SQIVND (reference sequence). CDR3 length: 16 residues. DNA of the CDR3: TGTGCCAGTAGCGAGCCACTCGGGACTGCCCACTACGAGCAGTACTTC. Residues: CASSEPLGTAHYEQYF.

This chain links TRBV11-3 with TRBJ2-1; 8 positions agree with TRBD1. CDR3 length: 12 amino acids. V lost 4 bases, J lost 9 bases, and 2 bases stayed unmatched. Per the germline V gene, CDR1 is SGHNT and CDR2 is YENEEA. The CDR3 DNA is TGTGCCAGCAGCTCGACAGGGGCTGAGCAGTTCTTC. Protein: CASSSTGAEQFF.

This clone was counted only a few times. The CDR3 sequence is CASSFTGGYGYTF. CDR3 sequence (DNA): TGTGCCAGCAGCTTTACAGGGGGCTATGGCTACACCTTC. The chain combines TRBV5-4 with TRBJ1-2; 8 nucleotides match TRBD1. The CDR3 sequence is 13 residues long. In germline, CDR1 is SGHNT, CDR2 YYREEE (reference sequence). The J segment lost 4 bases and the V segment lost 2 bases, leaving 1 base of the junction unmatched.

This rearrangement joins TRBV5-1 to TRBJ1-1; D gene unclear. The CDR3 has 14 amino acids. Germline values: CDR1 SGHRS, CDR2 YFSETQ. V gave up 0 bases and J gave up 0 bases, with 6 bases separating them. The DNA of the CDR3 is TGCGCCAGCAGCTTGGACAGCCTGAACACTGAAGCTTTCTTT. Encoded protein: CASSLDSLNTEAFF.

The rearrangement joins TRBV27 to TRBJ2-7; TRBD1 might be the D (6 bases). This CDR3 is built from 13 residues. V dropped 7 bases and J dropped 6 bases, with 16 bases sitting between them. The germline V gene has CDR1 MNHEY and CDR2 SMNVEV (reference sequence). For the CDR3, the DNA is TGTGCCAGCAAGGGCCACACCAGGGGCGAGCAGTACTTC. Its translation is CASKGHTRGEQYF.

The chain combines TRBV27 with TRBJ2-1; D not resolved. The V gene lost 2 bases and the J gene lost 0 bases, with 8 bases spanning the gap. The CDR3 runs to 15 residues. Germline CDR1 MNHEY, CDR2 SMNVEV (reference sequence). The CDR3 DNA sequence: TGTGCCAGCAGTTTAAGCCGGAGCTCCTACAATGAGCAGTTCTTC. Protein sequence: CASSLSRSSYNEQFF.

This clone has a handful of counts. CDR3 loop: CASSWEAYEQYF. The CDR3 nucleotides are TGTGCCAGCAGCTGGGAGGCCTACGAGCAGTACTTC. This chain uses TRBV13 with TRBJ2-7, with D maybe TRBD2 (6 bases). The germline V gene has CDR1 PRHDT and CDR2 FYEKMQ (reference sequence). The CDR3 sequence is 12 residues long. V was trimmed by 4 bases and J by 2 bases, leaving 6 bases between them.

This sequence joins TRBV28 and TRBJ1-2, with no clear D. Germline V lookup: CDR1 MDHEN, CDR2 SYDVKM. The CDR3 contains 12 residues. Trimming took 5 bases from V and 0 from J, leaving 4 bases between them. The CDR3 sequence: CASSLPNYGYTF. The CDR3 DNA sequence: TGTGCCAGCAGTCTCCCTAACTATGGCTACACCTTC.

J is TRBJ2-7 and V is TRBV27; D perhaps matches TRBD1 (6 bases). V lost 5 bases to trimming and J lost 1 base, with 12 bases between them. The CDR3 runs 14 residues. Germline V CDR1 and CDR2: MNHEY, SMNVEV (reference sequence). CDR3 in amino acids: CASSPRDISYEQYF. In nucleotides, the CDR3 is TGTGCCAGCAGTCCCCGGGACATTTCCTACGAGCAGTACTTC.

The V and J genes are TRBV6-6 and TRBJ2-7; a possible D gene is TRBD2 (6 bases). The CDR3 is made up of 14 amino acids. The germline V gene encodes CDR1 MNHNY and CDR2 SVGAGI (reference sequence). Trimming took off 2 bases at V and 3 bases at J, with 11 bases between the two ends. This CDR3 reads CASSYGGQYYEQYF. CDR3 coding DNA: TGTGCCAGCAGTTACGGAGGGCAGTACTACGAGCAGTACTTC.

CDR3 sequence reads: CASSPPGVMNTEAFF. CDR3 DNA: TGTGCCAGCAGCCCGCCGGGGGTTATGAACACTGAAGCTTTCTTT. V gene TRBV5-4 combines with J gene TRBJ1-1; tentatively, D is TRBD1 (5 bases). In germline, CDR1 is SGHNT, CDR2 YYREEE (reference sequence). The CDR3 runs 15 residues. Trimming took 4 bases from V and 0 from J, leaving 13 bases between them. Filled out from reference TRBV5-4 and TRBJ1-1, the complete variable domain reads ETGVTQSPTHLIKTRGQQVTLRCSSQSGHNTVSWYQQALGQGPQFIFQYYREEENGRGNFPPRFSGLQFPNYSSELNVNALELDDSALYLCASSPPGVMNTEAFFGQGTRLTVV.

This clone occurred once. This chain joins TRBV28 and TRBJ2-2, with D perhaps matching TRBD2 (5 bases). CDR3 length: 15 residues. Germline-derived CDR1 and CDR2 are MDHEN and SYDVKM. The ends were cut back, 5 bases at V and 0 bases at J, with 10 bases in the middle. In nucleotides, the CDR3 is TGTGCCAGCAGTCTCGGGGTTCCGAACACCGGGGAGCTGTTTTTT. Residues: CASSLGVPNTGELFF. Full variable domain (outside the CDR3, taken from reference TRBV28 and TRBJ2-2): DVKVTQSSRYLVKRTGEKVFLECVQDMDHENMFWYRQDPGLGLRLIYFSYDVKMKEKGDIPEGYSVSREKKERFSLILESASTNQTSMYLCASSLGVPNTGELFFGEGSRLTVL.

The V gene is TRBV6-1, the J gene TRBJ2-7, with 13 bases identical to TRBD2. V gave up 4 bases and J gave up 0 bases; unmatched junction bases: 3. From germline, CDR1 is MNHNS and CDR2 SASEGT. This CDR3 is 16 amino acids long. Here the CDR3 reads CASSGLAGGRSYEQYF. CDR3 coding DNA: TGTGCCAGCAGTGGACTAGCGGGAGGACGCTCCTACGAGCAGTACTTC.

The genes are TRBV15 and TRBJ2-1; D is possibly TRBD2 (7 bases). The CDR3 spans 15 residues. With 7 bases removed from V and 9 bases from J, the gap between germline ends came to 22 bases. CDR1 LNHNV and CDR2 YYDKDF come from the germline V gene (reference sequence). This chain's CDR3 is CATNQNGGLEVEQFF. The CDR3 nucleotides are TGTGCCACCAACCAGAACGGGGGGCTAGAAGTTGAGCAGTTCTTC.

This clone was found once. V gene TRBV29-1 combines with J gene TRBJ1-1; unclear D gene. CDR1 and CDR2 (germline): SQVTM, ANQGSEA. V shed 6 bases and J shed 3 bases, with 8 bases lying between them. This CDR3 comprises 11 residues. The CDR3 loop is CSVRRDTEAFF. For the CDR3, the DNA is TGCAGCGTGAGGCGGGACACTGAAGCTTTCTTT.

This chain connects TRBV6-1 to TRBJ2-3; TRBD2 aligns across 8 bases. CDR3 size: 15 residues. Germline CDR1 and CDR2: MNHNS and SASEGT. The V gene end was trimmed by 4 bases and the J gene end by 0 bases; junction bases not matched to a gene: 3. CDR3 protein: CASSGVAGSTDTQYF. The CDR3 DNA reads as TGTGCCAGCAGTGGGGTAGCGGGAAGCACAGATACGCAGTATTTT.